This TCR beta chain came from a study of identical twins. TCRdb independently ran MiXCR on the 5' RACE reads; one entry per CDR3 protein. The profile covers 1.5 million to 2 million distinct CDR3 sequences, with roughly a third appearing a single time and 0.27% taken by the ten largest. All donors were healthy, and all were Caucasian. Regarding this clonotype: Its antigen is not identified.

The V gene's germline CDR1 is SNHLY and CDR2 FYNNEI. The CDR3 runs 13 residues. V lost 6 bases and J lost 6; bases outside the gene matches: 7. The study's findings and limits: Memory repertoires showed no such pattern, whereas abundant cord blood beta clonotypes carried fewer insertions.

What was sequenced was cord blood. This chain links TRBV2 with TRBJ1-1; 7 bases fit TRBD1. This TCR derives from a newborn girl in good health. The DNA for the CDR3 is TGTGCCAGCAGCCAGACAGGGTGGGCTGAAGCTTTCTTT. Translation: CASSQTGWAEAFF. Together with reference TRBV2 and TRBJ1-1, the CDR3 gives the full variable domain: EPEVTQTPSHQVTQMGQEVILRCVPISNHLYFYWYRQILGQKVEFLVSFYNNEISEKSEIFDDQFSVERPDGSNFTLKIRSTKLEDSAMYFCASSQTGWAEAFFGQGTRLTVV.